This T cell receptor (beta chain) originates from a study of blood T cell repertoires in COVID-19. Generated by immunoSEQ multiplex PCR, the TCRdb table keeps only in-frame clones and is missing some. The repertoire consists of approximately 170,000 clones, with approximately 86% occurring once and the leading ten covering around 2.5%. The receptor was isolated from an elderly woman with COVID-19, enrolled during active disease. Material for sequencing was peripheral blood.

The CDR3 loop reads CASSFEGLYGYTF. The CDR3 DNA is TGCGCCAGCAGCTTCGAGGGACTCTATGGCTACACCTTC. This chain uses TRBV5-1 with TRBJ1-2; TRBD1 might be the D (5 bases). Looked up from germline, CDR1 is SGHRS and CDR2 is YFSETQ. V was clipped by 2 bases and J by 4 bases, with 9 bases between them. The CDR3 has 13 residues.